What follows are 10 T cell receptor beta chains derived from one specimen sequenced in a study of blood T cell repertoires in COVID-19. Profiled with immunoSEQ multiplex PCR; TCRdb holds only in-frame clones, not every one. The profile shows about 250,000 clones, about nine tenths of them singletons. The sequencing sample was made of PBMCs or T cells enriched from blood (not recorded which). The origin of the receptors is a woman between 45 and 65 years old who had recovered from COVID-19.

This CDR3 is CASSPTGTGIYEQYF. The CDR3, as DNA: TGTGCCAGCTCCCCGACCGGGACAGGAATCTACGAGCAGTACTTC. The chain employs TRBV18 and TRBJ2-7; 8 nucleotides line up with TRBD1. The V segment lost 6 bases and the J segment 3 bases; nucleotides outside the gene matches: 10. Per the germline V gene, CDR1 is KGHSH and CDR2 is LQKENI. The CDR3 sequence is 15 residues long.

This rearrangement joins TRBV12-3 or TRBV12-4 to TRBJ1-1; D not resolved. This CDR3 region has 13 residues. V dropped 2 bases and J dropped 5 bases, with 9 bases sitting between them. The chain's CDR3 is CASSLWVETEAFF. In nucleotides, the CDR3 is TGTGCCAGCAGTTTATGGGTGGAGACTGAAGCTTTCTTT.

This clone showed up just a few times. The chain carries TRBV5-6 and TRBJ2-5; a weak D match, TRBD1 (7 bases). CDR1 is SGHDT, CDR2 YYEEEE, per germline. CDR3 length equals 16 residues. Trimming left V 2 bases short and J 1 base short, with 15 bases between. Here the CDR3 DNA reads TGTGCCAGCAGCTTATGGACAGGAGGGTCCCAAGAGACCCAGTACTTC. This encodes CASSLWTGGSQETQYF.

This sequence joins TRBV4-3 and TRBJ1-4, with TRBD1 identical over 7 bases. Germline V gene sequence: CDR1 LGHNA, CDR2 YSLEER. This CDR3 region has 17 residues. V was pared by 0 bases and J by 9 bases, with 13 bases of the junction left unmatched. The CDR3 DNA follows: TGCGCCAGCAGCCAAGATCGTGGCGGGACAGACAGGCAAAAACTGTTTTTT. Its translation: CASSQDRGGTDRQKLFF.

Only a few counts were recorded for this clone. The chain couples TRBV5-8 to TRBJ2-7; D is ambiguous. Trimming cost V 3 bases and J 3 bases, with 16 bases left between them. Germline V CDR1 and CDR2: SGHTS, YDEGEE. The length of the CDR3 is 15 residues. The CDR3 loop reads CASSSPSARYYEQYF. The CDR3 region has the DNA TGTGCCAGCAGCTCGCCATCCGCCAGATACTACGAGCAGTACTTC.

This clone has only a few counts. The V and J genes are TRBV7-8 and TRBJ1-5; weak D call: TRBD1 (5 bases). V lost 1 base, J lost 0 bases, and 10 bases lay in between. Germline loops: CDR1 SGHVS, CDR2 FQNEAQ. This CDR3 contains 16 residues. CDR3 in DNA: TGTGCCAGCAGCTTAGTGGCAGGGCCTAGCAATCAGCCCCAGCATTTT. It yields the protein CASSLVAGPSNQPQHF.

The J gene is TRBJ2-5, the V gene TRBV6-5, with D possibly TRBD2 on 5 matching bases. The V and J ends lost 6 bases and 5 bases respectively, with 13 bases between them. This CDR3 is 13 amino acids long. Germline CDR1 reads MNHEY; CDR2 reads SVGAGI. The CDR3 is CASRRGSSETQYF. The CDR3 coding sequence is TGTGCCAGCAGACGAGGGAGTTCGGAGACCCAGTACTTC.

This clone was found once. The rearrangement uses TRBV7-2 and TRBJ2-7; 8 positions agree with TRBD1. The V segment lost 5 bases and the J segment 1 base; nucleotides outside the gene matches: 10. Per germline, CDR1 SGHTA and CDR2 FQGNSA. This CDR3 contains 16 residues. In nucleotides, the CDR3 is TGTGCCAGCAGCACCGACGCCAGGGGGCTATCCTACGAGCAGTACTTC. This gives the protein CASSTDARGLSYEQYF.

The rearrangement links TRBV7-9 to TRBJ2-1; 9 bases map to TRBD1. Germline-derived CDR1 and CDR2 are SEHNR and FQNEAQ (reference sequence). Trimming cost V 5 bases and J 3 bases; bases outside gene matches: 5. The CDR3 spans 15 residues. The CDR3: CASSVGQGVYNEQFF. The CDR3 nucleotides are TGTGCCAGCAGCGTGGGACAGGGAGTCTACAATGAGCAGTTCTTC.

V usage is TRBV5-1 and J usage is TRBJ1-3, with TRBD1 matching 7 bases. Germline CDR1 is SGHRS and CDR2 is YFSETQ. This CDR3 contains 15 residues. Trimming took 4 bases from V and 1 from J; bases not matched to a gene: 5. CDR3 sequence (DNA): TGCGCCAGCAGCAAACAGGGGTTGTCTGGAAACACCATATATTTT. As protein: CASSKQGLSGNTIYF.